The next 18 T cell receptor beta chains were all read from a single sample in a study of response to subunit inactivated influenza vaccine. Via MiXCR, TCRdb re-called the RT-PCR reads, giving one row per CDR3 protein. The data contain roughly 760,000 distinct CDR3 sequences, around 21% of them singletons. Here the sequenced sample was PBMCs from blood, taken 5 to 6 days after vaccination. These TCRs come from a man aged 50 to 60 who received an inactivated influenza vaccine.

The chain uses TRBV27 and TRBJ2-1, with 10 bases lining up with TRBD2. This CDR3 contains 16 residues. Germline-derived CDR1 and CDR2 are MNHEY and SMNVEV (reference sequence). J lost 6 bases, V lost 3 bases, and 8 bases had no gene match. The CDR3 nucleotides are TGTGCCAGCAGTTTTATAGCGGGAGGCCGGGCCAATGAGCAGTTCTTC. Amino acids: CASSFIAGGRANEQFF.

The chain carries TRBV4-3 and TRBJ2-3; 9 nucleotides agree with TRBD2. Trimming at V came to 0 bases and at J to 0 bases, leaving 1 base not matched to a gene. The CDR3 runs 16 residues. Germline V CDR1 and CDR2: LGHNA, YSLEER. This CDR3 reads CASSQERGGSTDTQYF. CDR3 sequence (DNA): TGCGCCAGCAGCCAAGAGCGGGGGGGAAGCACAGATACGCAGTATTTT.

This clonotype showed up many times. The CDR3 nucleotides are TGCAGCGTTGACGACAGGGATTTACGCTTCGACAATGAGCAGTTCTTC. It is translated as CSVDDRDLRFDNEQFF. This sequence joins TRBV29-1 and TRBJ2-1; 7 nucleotides match TRBD1. The trim removed 3 bases at V and 5 bases at J, leaving 13 bases unmatched. The CDR3 contains 16 residues. In germline, CDR1 is SQVTM, CDR2 ANQGSEA.

The chain recombines TRBV6-5 with TRBJ2-1, with 11 nucleotides matching TRBD2. The V and J ends lost 5 bases and 6 bases, in that order; junction bases with no gene match: 6. CDR1 and CDR2 (germline): MNHEY, SVGAGI. This CDR3 region has 15 residues. The CDR3 coding sequence is TGTGCCAGCAGTACTAGCGGGGGTTTCGGCAATGAGCAGTTCTTC. Translated: CASSTSGGFGNEQFF.

The chain recombines TRBV30 with TRBJ2-6; TRBD2 is a possible D gene (5 bases). The length of the CDR3 is 15 residues. V lost 0 bases to trimming and J lost 4 bases, with 10 bases between them. Germline V gene data show CDR1 as GTSNPN and CDR2 as SVGIG (reference sequence). CDR3 loop: CAWSVRRAGANVLTF. CDR3 DNA: TGTGCCTGGAGTGTACGGCGGGCGGGGGCCAACGTCCTGACTTTC.

This clonotype was detected only a few times. V and J are TRBV5-1 and TRBJ2-2; D uncertain. Trimming shortened V by 4 bases and J by 6 bases, and 10 bases separated the two germline ends. Germline V CDR1 and CDR2: SGHRS, YFSETQ. The CDR3 is made up of 13 amino acids. The CDR3 coding sequence is TGCGCCAGCAGCACAGAGGTAGCCGGGGAGCTGTTTTTT. This codes for CASSTEVAGELFF.

The chain uses TRBV13 and TRBJ2-7; D possibly matches TRBD1 or TRBD2 (8 bases each). CDR1 and CDR2 from the germline V gene are PRHDT and FYEKMQ (reference sequence). Deletions cut 5 bases from V and 0 bases from J, with 17 bases between. The CDR3 is 16 residues long. The CDR3 DNA reads as TGTGCCAGCAGCCGCGGGGGGACAGGAAGCTCCTACGAGCAGTACTTC. Translation: CASSRGGTGSSYEQYF.

CDR3 protein: CASSLSGPYGYTF. For the CDR3, the DNA is TGTGCCAGCAGTTTATCAGGGCCCTATGGCTACACCTTC. The chain links TRBV27 to TRBJ1-2; D uncertain. V shed 0 bases and J shed 4 bases, with 6 bases lying between them. CDR1 and CDR2 (germline): MNHEY, SMNVEV (reference sequence). The CDR3 contains 13 residues.

In its sample, this clonotype was seen a few times. The chain recombines TRBV6-5 with TRBJ2-2; possible D gene TRBD1, 5 bases. Trimming pared 3 bases from V and 6 bases from J, leaving 20 bases between. The V gene's germline CDR1 is MNHEY and CDR2 SVGAGI. The length of the CDR3 is 17 residues. The CDR3 reads CASSYPRQLQGAGELFF. CDR3 nucleotide sequence: TGTGCCAGCAGTTATCCGAGACAGCTCCAAGGCGCCGGGGAGCTGTTTTTT.

This clonotype came up a few times. V gene TRBV20-1 combines with J gene TRBJ2-3; 8 bases match TRBD2. CDR3 size: 14 residues. V trimming: 5 bases; J trimming: 0 bases; junction bases outside the gene matches: 4. Germline CDR1 is DFQATT and CDR2 is SNEGSKA (reference sequence). The CDR3 protein is CSARSGISTDTQYF. CDR3 in DNA: TGCAGTGCTCGTAGCGGGATCAGCACAGATACGCAGTATTTT.

The chain has TRBV10-3 and TRBJ1-1; 9 bases fit TRBD1. The CDR3 covers 15 residues. Germline V gene data show CDR1 as ENHRY and CDR2 as SYGVKD. The trim removed 6 bases at V and 5 bases at J, leaving 10 bases unmatched. Here the CDR3 reads CAIRATGGAKTEAFF. CDR3 bases: TGTGCCATCAGAGCAACAGGGGGCGCGAAAACTGAAGCTTTCTTT.

The CDR3 bases are TGTGCCAGCAGCGCGGACAGGGGGTTAAAGACCCAGTACTTC. Its protein product is CASSADRGLKTQYF. This chain joins TRBV2 and TRBJ2-5; 10 nucleotides match TRBD1. Trimming removed 6 bases from V and 6 bases from J; junction bases left unmatched: 7. Germline values: CDR1 SNHLY, CDR2 FYNNEI. The CDR3 has 14 residues.

The chain links TRBV29-1 to TRBJ2-1, with D possibly matching TRBD2 (5 bases). From germline, CDR1 is SQVTM and CDR2 ANQGSEA. CDR3 size: 13 residues. The germline V and J ends were trimmed by 7 bases and 5 bases, with 15 bases remaining between them. CDR3 protein: CSAAGLLNNEQFF. CDR3 nucleotides: TGCAGCGCCGCGGGCCTACTGAACAATGAGCAGTTCTTC.

This clonotype was observed a few times. This rearrangement joins TRBV12-3 or TRBV12-4 to TRBJ2-5, with TRBD2 identical over 9 bases. The CDR3 is 16 residues long. V dropped 5 bases and J dropped 5; count of bases not matched to a gene: 12. The CDR3, as DNA: TGTGCCAGCAGTCCCCCGGGACTAGCACCGCGGGAGACCCAGTACTTC. It translates to CASSPPGLAPRETQYF.

This clonotype was seen many times. The chain employs TRBV29-1 and TRBJ2-1; the D is unclear. Per the germline V gene, CDR1 is SQVTM and CDR2 is ANQGSEA. The CDR3 covers 14 residues. Trimming removed 4 bases at V and 5 bases at J, with 15 bases between. Here the CDR3 DNA reads TGCAGCGTTGGGCGCCGTGTGTCCGACAATGAGCAGTTCTTC. Translation gives CSVGRRVSDNEQFF.

V is TRBV15 and J is TRBJ2-1; tentative D call: TRBD2 (6 bases). CDR3 size: 17 residues. Trimming pared 4 bases from V and 3 bases from J, leaving 19 bases between. Germline values: CDR1 LNHNV, CDR2 YYDKDF (reference sequence). The CDR3 bases are TGTGCCACCAGCACAGCCGGTAGGCCCGGGGGCTACAATGAGCAGTTCTTC. Encoded protein: CATSTAGRPGGYNEQFF.

This sequence joins TRBV18 and TRBJ2-5; 7 bases line up with TRBD2. After removal of 2 bases from V and 0 bases from J, the junction contained 3 bases not matched to a gene. CDR1 is KGHSH, CDR2 LQKENI, per germline. The CDR3 is 15 amino acids. The DNA of the CDR3 is TGTGCCAGCTCACCATCTAGCGGTTACCAAGAGACCCAGTACTTC. It specifies CASSPSSGYQETQYF.

This clonotype was observed a handful of times. The chain is built from TRBV4-1 and TRBJ2-1; TRBD1 or TRBD2 may be the D gene (5 bases each). CDR3 length: 16 amino acids. Trimming removed 1 base at V and 4 bases at J, with 14 bases between. CDR1 MGHRA and CDR2 YSYEKL come from the germline V gene. CDR3 DNA: TGCGCCAGCAGCCAAGGCAGGTCCTGGGGGTACAATGAGCAGTTCTTC. Translating it yields CASSQGRSWGYNEQFF.